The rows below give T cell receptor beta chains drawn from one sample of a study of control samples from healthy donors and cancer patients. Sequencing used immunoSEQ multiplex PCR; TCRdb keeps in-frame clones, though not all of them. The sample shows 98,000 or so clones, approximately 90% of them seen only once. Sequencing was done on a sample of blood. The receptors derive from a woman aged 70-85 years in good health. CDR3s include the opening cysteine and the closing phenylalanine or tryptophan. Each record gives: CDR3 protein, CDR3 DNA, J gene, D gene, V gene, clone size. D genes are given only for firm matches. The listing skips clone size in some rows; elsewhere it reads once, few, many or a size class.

CASSLGGSAGSGNTIYF	TGTGCCAGCAGCTTAGGGGGATCGGCAGGGTCTGGAAACACCATATATTTT	TRBJ1-3	.	TRBV7-9	.
CASSQDILGNNEQFF	TGCGCCAGCAGCCAAGATATTCTAGGTAACAATGAGCAGTTCTTC	TRBJ2-1	.	TRBV4-3	.
CASSRKGGSVSYEQYF	TGTGCCAGCAGCAGAAAGGGAGGATCAGTATCCTACGAGCAGTACTTC	TRBJ2-7	.	TRBV21-1	.
CASSPWASGTNTGELFF	TGTGCCAGCTCACCATGGGCTAGCGGAACTAACACCGGGGAGCTGTTTTTT	TRBJ2-2	TRBD2	TRBV18	.
CSNAGHTGELFF	TGCAGCAATGCAGGGCACACCGGGGAGCTGTTTTTT	TRBJ2-2	.	TRBV29-1	.
CASSLDRGLVNTEAFF	TGTGCCAGCAGCTTGGACCGGGGGTTGGTGAACACTGAAGCTTTCTTT	TRBJ1-1	.	TRBV7-9	.
CAWSAGLWQPQHF	TGTGCCTGGAGCGCCGGGCTTTGGCAGCCCCAGCATTTT	TRBJ1-5	.	TRBV30	.
CASSVDRLNQPQHF	TGTGCCAGCAGTGTGGACAGGCTCAATCAGCCCCAGCATTTT	TRBJ1-5	TRBD1	TRBV2	once
CASQTGGSTEAFF	TGTGCCAGCCAGACAGGGGGCTCCACTGAAGCTTTCTTT	TRBJ1-1	TRBD1	TRBV5-6	.
CASSQDRYSNTEAFF	TGTGCCAGCAGCCAAGATCGGTACTCGAACACTGAAGCTTTCTTT	TRBJ1-1	.	TRBV14	.
CASNTGLRETQYF	TGTGCCAGCAATACAGGGCTCCGCGAGACCCAGTACTTC	TRBJ2-5	.	TRBV2	.
CATSGPEPPLHF	TGTGCCACCAGTGGCCCTGAACCACCCCTCCACTTT	TRBJ1-6	.	TRBV24-1	.
CASSQLPGDRLKKLFF	TGCGCCAGCAGCCAGCTGCCTGGGGACAGACTGAAAAAACTGTTTTTT	TRBJ1-4	TRBD1	TRBV4-1	.
CASNRQGGDTDTQYF	TGCGCCAGCAACCGACAGGGGGGCGACACAGATACGCAGTATTTT	TRBJ2-3	TRBD1	TRBV5-1	.
CASSFGGGQETQYF	TGTGCCAGCAGCTTTGGCGGGGGGCAAGAGACCCAGTACTTC	TRBJ2-5	TRBD2	TRBV5-6	.